This T cell receptor beta chain was sequenced during a study of T cell repertoires in cytomegalovirus infection. Study conclusions and caveats: The cumulative frequency of public TCR beta families identified carriers of CMV plus the relevant HLA.

Trimming cost V 5 bases and J 5 bases, with 13 bases left between them. CDR1 is MNHEY and CDR2 is SMNVEV in the germline V gene (reference sequence). The CDR3 has 14 residues. TCRdb itself ran the reads through MiXCR, one entry per CDR3 protein. Here the sample spans about 160,000 distinct CDR3 sequences, roughly a fifth being singletons. About this clonotype: Its antigen remains unidentified.

The sample here was CD8+ T cells from cultured PBMCs, taken from culture after CMV antigen stimulation. This chain uses TRBV27 with TRBJ2-1; D gene unclear. This sequence originates from a human donor in good health (CMV status not recorded). Some clones in this sample may be carry-over from other donors' samples. The CDR3 DNA follows: TGTGCCAGCAGTCCCCGACGGGTCCACAATGAGCAGTTCTTC. Residues: CASSPRRVHNEQFF.